Here is one T cell receptor beta chain with its context. No cognate antigen has been identified for it. Per-nucleotide qualities are absent, and no much larger clonotype sits a single base away. These data are taken from a study of blood T cell repertoires in COVID-19 (dated by TCRdb to 2020 to 2021). With respect to the entire study: The collaborator samples originated in the United States, Italy and Spain and spanned the acute and convalescent phases of COVID-19. The material from the prospective study consisted of cDNA or gDNA derived from T cells, B-cell-depleted T cells, or PBMCs. Where HLA class I and class II types were available, the types were taken from metadata supplied by the sample provider, not from assay-based typing. The repertoires were released in a freely available public database intended as a resource for research on the immune response to SARS-CoV-2. Subjects who had been exposed to COVID-19, were actively infected with it, or had recovered from it provided the deeply sampled blood TCRbeta repertoires that made up the dataset. The sample metadata nearly always contained a de-identified subject ID, COVID-19 status, age in years and sex. The samples were drawn from the first 160 participants of the ongoing ImmuneRACE study and from 1,254 subjects provided by 6 global collaborators. What the authors observed across the whole study: How much clinical and demographic metadata was included differed by source and by participant, and the metadata was provided uncurated.

Collaborating institutions collected whole blood in K2EDTA tubes following their own protocols. For TCRbeta analysis, collaborator samples were shipped as frozen whole blood, as isolated PBMCs, or as DNA extracted from either sample type. TCRbeta CDR3 regions were amplified from genomic DNA by means of the immunoSEQ Assay, a bias-controlled multiplex PCR. The source study handled its data this way. The number of nucleated cells in each sample was estimated from the amplification of reference gene primers within the assay. To quantify the absolute abundance of each unique TCRbeta CDR3 rearrangement, sequence reads were collapsed and filtered. For each sample, productive Simpson clonality was calculated as the square root of Simpson's diversity index across productive rearrangements. This immuneACCESS table, as held by TCRdb, lists in-frame sequences with V and J called but not all clones. Of the missing ones, under half trace to an unresolved V gene in checked studies; the others have no known cause. V and J calls and clone size come straight from that table; D and trimming were deduced from the DNA. The sample yields approximately 210,000 clones; 85% to 90% were counted once. Clones ranked in the top ten supply around 1.5% of the sample.

The clonotype was recovered from a man aged 18 to 29 with active or convalescent COVID-19. The sample consisted of peripheral blood.

The CDR3 protein sequence reads: CASSLASPYEQYF. The DNA is as follows: TGTGCCAGCAGCTTAGCGAGCCCCTACGAGCAGTACTTC. The chain couples TRBV7-2 to TRBJ2-7, with the D gene not clear enough to name. V is cut by 0 bases and J by 2 bases, and the space between the germline ends is 5 bases. From the cysteine up to the phenylalanine, the CDR3 has a length of 13 residues. Only the CDR3 part of the read is kept: 39 bases, read in frame from the first base. The germline V gene provides CDR1 SGHTA and CDR2 FQGNSA.